Below are 23 T cell receptor beta chains sequenced from a single sample in a study of cytomegalovirus exposure and HLA in healthy donors. Primers: 60 Vbeta forward and 13 Jbeta reverse. Some clones are missing from TCRdb's copy, which holds only in-frame ones; the method was immunoSEQ multiplex PCR. The repertoire includes around 200,000 clones, roughly 85% of them detected once, and about 4.6% sits in the top ten. Sequencing used PBMCs. The receptors here all came from a woman aged 30 to 39 in good health and CMV-seropositive.

The chain employs TRBV7-9 and TRBJ1-1, with 7 bases that match TRBD1. V dropped 5 bases and J dropped 4; count of bases not matched to a gene: 16. In germline, CDR1 is SEHNR, CDR2 FQNEAQ (reference sequence). CDR3 length equals 17 residues. The CDR3 DNA follows: TGTGCCAGCAGCCCATCCTGGGACAGACGGAGACGCACTGAAGCTTTCTTT. Translation gives CASSPSWDRRRRTEAFF.

The chain employs TRBV29-1 and TRBJ2-1; maybe TRBD2 (5 bases). The CDR3 sequence is 11 residues long. Trimming pared 6 bases from V and 6 bases from J, leaving 9 bases between. Germline V lookup: CDR1 SQVTM, CDR2 ANQGSEA. The CDR3 bases are TGCAGCGTGGAGGTTGTCAATGAGCAGTTCTTC. Translation gives CSVEVVNEQFF.

This chain connects TRBV2 to TRBJ2-7; the match to TRBD2 covers 11 bases. Trimming at V came to 3 bases and at J to 7 bases, leaving 5 bases not matched to a gene. Germline CDR1 is SNHLY and CDR2 is FYNNEI. The CDR3 totals 14 residues. The CDR3 nucleotides are TGTGCCAGCAGTGACATCCTAGCGGGGGGTGAGCAGTACTTC. Protein: CASSDILAGGEQYF. Based on the CDR3 plus reference TRBV2 and TRBJ2-7, the full variable domain is EPEVTQTPSHQVTQMGQEVILRCVPISNHLYFYWYRQILGQKVEFLVSFYNNEISEKSEIFDDQFSVERPDGSNFTLKIRSTKLEDSAMYFCASSDILAGGEQYFGPGTRLTVT.

This chain connects TRBV27 to TRBJ1-2; 9 positions match TRBD1. The CDR3 contains 18 residues. The V segment lost 2 bases and the J segment 5 bases; nucleotides outside the gene matches: 15. The germline gives CDR1 MNHEY, CDR2 SMNVEV (reference sequence). In nucleotides, the CDR3 is TGTGCCAGCAGTTTACTTAGTCCGGGACAGGGTTTTTCTTATGGCTACACCTTC. This sequence encodes CASSLLSPGQGFSYGYTF.

The rearrangement links TRBV6-5 to TRBJ2-1; 7 bases map to TRBD1. CDR1 is MNHEY and CDR2 is SVGAGI in the germline V gene. Trimming cost V 9 bases and J 0 bases; bases outside gene matches: 5. The length of the CDR3 is 14 residues. CDR3 residues: CASTRDSSYNEQFF. The CDR3 DNA sequence: TGTGCCAGTACCCGGGACAGCTCCTACAATGAGCAGTTCTTC.

V gene TRBV5-1 combines with J gene TRBJ1-2; 9 bases fit TRBD1. The V gene end was trimmed by 4 bases and the J gene end by 4 bases; junction bases not matched to a gene: 8. The CDR3 extends over 15 amino acids. Germline V gene data show CDR1 as SGHRS and CDR2 as YFSETQ. CDR3 in amino acids: CASSAYRGQGYGYTF. CDR3 nucleotide sequence: TGCGCCAGCAGCGCGTACAGGGGGCAGGGCTATGGCTACACCTTC.

This rearrangement joins TRBV5-1 to TRBJ2-5; 8 bases fit TRBD1. Germline V gives CDR1 SGHRS, CDR2 YFSETQ. Trimming cost V 2 bases and J 5 bases; bases outside gene matches: 11. The CDR3 has 16 amino acids. The CDR3 DNA reads TGCGCCAGCAGCTTCAGGGGGCCGGCTGGGGGTGAGACCCAGTACTTC. Residues: CASSFRGPAGGETQYF.

CDR3 residues: CASKSGTGIFYEQYF. In DNA, the CDR3 is TGTGCCAGCAAATCCGGGACAGGCATCTTCTACGAGCAGTACTTC. V is TRBV2 and J is TRBJ2-7; 8 positions agree with TRBD1. The CDR3 is 15 amino acids. CDR1 and CDR2 from the germline V gene are SNHLY and FYNNEI. V shed 7 bases, J shed 3 bases, and the junction held 11 bases outside the gene matches. The full variable domain, its missing parts supplied by reference TRBV2 and TRBJ2-7, is EPEVTQTPSHQVTQMGQEVILRCVPISNHLYFYWYRQILGQKVEFLVSFYNNEISEKSEIFDDQFSVERPDGSNFTLKIRSTKLEDSAMYFCASKSGTGIFYEQYFGPGTRLTVT.

The chain is built from TRBV14 and TRBJ1-1, with 9 bases fitting TRBD1. J lost 5 bases, V lost 1 base, and 20 bases had no gene match. Germline V CDR1 and CDR2: SGHDN, FVKESK. The CDR3 totals 20 residues. CDR3 residues: CASSQGGHLRQGEGDTEAFF. The CDR3 bases are TGTGCCAGCAGCCAAGGGGGACACCTCAGACAGGGGGAGGGGGATACTGAAGCTTTCTTT. Variable domain in full (rest from reference TRBV14 and TRBJ1-1): EAGVTQFPSHSVIEKGQTVTLRCDPISGHDNLYWYRRVMGKEIKFLLHFVKESKQDESGMPNNRFLAERTGGTYSTLKVQPAELEDSGVYFCASSQGGHLRQGEGDTEAFFGQGTRLTVV.

This sequence joins TRBV4-3 and TRBJ2-7; no reliable D call. Germline V CDR1 and CDR2: LGHNA, YSLEER. CDR3 length: 15 amino acids. Trimming removed 0 bases from V and 2 bases from J, with 11 bases in between. Here the CDR3 reads CASSQDRDNTYEQYF. CDR3 nucleotides: TGCGCCAGCAGCCAAGATCGCGACAACACCTACGAGCAGTACTTC.

The V call is TRBV28, the J call TRBJ1-3; D remains unclear. CDR1 MDHEN and CDR2 SYDVKM come from the germline V gene. V was shortened by 7 bases and J by 3 bases, with 16 bases between the two germline ends. The CDR3 loop spans 15 amino acids. CDR3 residues: CASTLLAALGNTIYF. As DNA, the CDR3 is TGTGCCAGCACCTTACTGGCGGCCCTTGGAAACACCATATATTTT.

This rearrangement joins TRBV4-1 to TRBJ2-7, with TRBD1 matching 10 bases. CDR1 is MGHRA and CDR2 is YSYEKL in the germline V gene. Losses at the gene ends were 5 bases for V and 12 bases for J; bases not matched to a gene: 10. This CDR3 is 13 amino acids long. The CDR3 spells CASSSDRGPPRYF. The CDR3 DNA reads as TGCGCCAGCAGCAGCGACAGGGGGCCACCTCGGTACTTC.

The chain employs TRBV29-1 and TRBJ2-3; 10 nucleotides align to TRBD1. Trimming removed 0 bases from V and 0 bases from J; junction bases left unmatched: 3. The CDR3 is 16 amino acids. Germline CDR1 is SQVTM and CDR2 is ANQGSEA. CDR3 coding DNA: TGCAGCGTTGAAGATGGGACAGGGGTTAGCACAGATACGCAGTATTTT. Amino acid sequence: CSVEDGTGVSTDTQYF.

The chain joins TRBV29-1 to TRBJ2-5; D is possibly TRBD2 (5 bases). The CDR3 covers 12 residues. The germline V gene has CDR1 SQVTM and CDR2 ANQGSEA. Trimming removed 4 bases at V and 3 bases at J, with 9 bases between. The DNA for the CDR3 is TGCAGCGTTGGCGGGCAGAAAGAGACCCAGTACTTC. As protein: CSVGGQKETQYF.

The chain couples TRBV30 to TRBJ2-7, with D possibly TRBD1 on 5 matching bases. The CDR3 runs 15 residues. Trimming took off 1 base at V and 0 bases at J, with 13 bases between the two ends. Germline CDR1 GTSNPN, CDR2 SVGIG (reference sequence). DNA for the CDR3: TGTGCCTGGAGTGATCAGGGCCAATTCTCCTACGAGCAGTACTTC. Its protein product is CAWSDQGQFSYEQYF. Full variable domain (rest looked up from reference TRBV30 and TRBJ2-7): SQTIHQWPATLVQPVGSPLSLECTVEGTSNPNLYWYRQAAGRGLQLLFYSVGIGQISSEVPQNLSASRPQDRQFILSSKKLLLSDSGFYLCAWSDQGQFSYEQYFGPGTRLTVT.

This chain joins TRBV5-4 and TRBJ2-7; 10 bases are shared with TRBD1. The CDR3 extends over 15 amino acids. Per the germline V gene, CDR1 is SGHNT and CDR2 is YYREEE (reference sequence). J lost 4 bases, V lost 2 bases, and 6 bases had no gene match. CDR3 residues: CASSFIPGQGYEQYF. The CDR3, as DNA: TGTGCCAGCAGCTTCATACCGGGACAGGGGTACGAGCAGTACTTC. Full variable domain (remainder filled in from reference TRBV5-4 and TRBJ2-7): ETGVTQSPTHLIKTRGQQVTLRCSSQSGHNTVSWYQQALGQGPQFIFQYYREEENGRGNFPPRFSGLQFPNYSSELNVNALELDDSALYLCASSFIPGQGYEQYFGPGTRLTVT.

V gene TRBV7-2 combines with J gene TRBJ2-7; TRBD1 aligns across 10 bases. This CDR3 comprises 13 residues. V lost 3 bases, J lost 7 bases, and 3 bases stayed unmatched. CDR1 is SGHTA and CDR2 is FQGNSA in the germline V gene. The CDR3, as DNA: TGTGCCAGCAGCTTGGGACAGGGGAGGGAGCAGTACTTC. The encoded protein is CASSLGQGREQYF. The complete variable domain, with remaining parts taken from reference TRBV7-2 and TRBJ2-7, reads GAGVSQSPSNKVTEKGKDVELRCDPISGHTALYWYRQSLGQGLEFLIYFQGNSAPDKSGLPSDRFSAERTGGSVSTLTIQRTQQEDSAVYLCASSLGQGREQYFGPGTRLTVT.

This clone was seen once. The V and J genes are TRBV6-5 and TRBJ1-5; no firm D call. The CDR3 runs to 13 residues. CDR1 is MNHEY, CDR2 SVGAGI, per germline. The V end lost 4 bases, the J end lost 1 base, and 5 bases lay between the germline ends. The CDR3 DNA follows: TGTGCCAGCAGTTGGGAGAGCAATCAGCCCCAGCATTTT. Translating it yields CASSWESNQPQHF.

This chain links TRBV4-3 with TRBJ2-7; 10 bases fit TRBD2. CDR1 and CDR2 from the germline V gene are LGHNA and YSLEER. CDR3 length equals 18 residues. V lost 1 base, J lost 3 bases, and 12 bases stayed unmatched. CDR3 coding DNA: TGCGCCAGCAGCCAAGGAAGGGCTAGCGGGAGTGAAGGCTACGAGCAGTACTTC. Translation: CASSQGRASGSEGYEQYF.

The chain uses TRBV10-2 and TRBJ1-4; tentatively, D is TRBD1 (6 bases). V lost 8 bases, J lost 3 bases, and 13 bases lay in between. Germline lookup yields CDR1 WSHSY and CDR2 SAAADI. There are 14 residues in the CDR3. As DNA, the CDR3 is TGCGCCAGCGGTTTGGGGGCAGCTAATGAAAAACTGTTTTTT. As protein: CASGLGAANEKLFF.

This clone has only one observation. V and J are TRBV4-3 and TRBJ2-3; 7 positions match TRBD1. Trimming cost V 0 bases and J 6 bases; bases outside gene matches: 6. The length of the CDR3 is 15 residues. Germline lookup yields CDR1 LGHNA and CDR2 YSLEER. CDR3 nucleotide sequence: TGCGCCAGCAGCCAAGAGAACAGGGGCTGGGATACGCAGTATTTT. Protein: CASSQENRGWDTQYF.

This clone has just a few counts. This chain uses TRBV7-2 with TRBJ2-7; 12 nucleotides align to TRBD2. This CDR3 region has 14 residues. Unmatched junction bases numbered 2, after V lost 4 bases and J lost 4 bases. The V gene's germline CDR1 is SGHTA and CDR2 FQGNSA. CDR3 sequence (DNA): TGTGCCAGCAGCTGGACTAGCGGGGATTACGAGCAGTACTTC. Residues: CASSWTSGDYEQYF. Full variable domain (outside the CDR3, taken from reference TRBV7-2 and TRBJ2-7): GAGVSQSPSNKVTEKGKDVELRCDPISGHTALYWYRQSLGQGLEFLIYFQGNSAPDKSGLPSDRFSAERTGGSVSTLTIQRTQQEDSAVYLCASSWTSGDYEQYFGPGTRLTVT.

The chain links TRBV5-4 to TRBJ2-7; no clear D gene. CDR1 SGHNT and CDR2 YYREEE come from the germline V gene (reference sequence). The CDR3 extends over 14 amino acids. V gave up 3 bases and J gave up 1 base, with 11 bases separating them. The CDR3 DNA follows: TGTGCCAGCAGCTCTGAGGCTAGGTCCTACGAGCAGTACTTC. This encodes CASSSEARSYEQYF.